The entry that follows covers one T cell receptor (beta chain) sequence. Followed over time, Seattle patients had been enrolled while infection was active. Original analysis: Amplification with reference gene primers provided the estimates of nucleated cell counts. Only in-frame clones appear in the TCRdb table, and some are missing; sequencing was by immunoSEQ multiplex PCR. V, J and clone size derive from that table, while D and trimming were established from the DNA sequence. The table shows some 240,000 clones, with 82% occurring only once. This CDR3 region has 13 residues. From germline, CDR1 is SGHVS and CDR2 FQNEAQ. Trimming shortened V by 1 base and J by 7 bases, and 10 bases separated the two germline ends. These data are taken from a study of blood T cell repertoires in COVID-19.

The chain recombines TRBV7-8 with TRBJ1-1; D possibly corresponds to TRBD1 (6 bases). This TCR was recovered from a woman aged 70-85 years with COVID-19, enrolled during active disease. The specimen was peripheral blood. The CDR3 DNA reads as TGTGCCAGCAGCTTAGACAGGGCGGGTGAAGCTTTCTTT. Encoded protein: CASSLDRAGEAFF.